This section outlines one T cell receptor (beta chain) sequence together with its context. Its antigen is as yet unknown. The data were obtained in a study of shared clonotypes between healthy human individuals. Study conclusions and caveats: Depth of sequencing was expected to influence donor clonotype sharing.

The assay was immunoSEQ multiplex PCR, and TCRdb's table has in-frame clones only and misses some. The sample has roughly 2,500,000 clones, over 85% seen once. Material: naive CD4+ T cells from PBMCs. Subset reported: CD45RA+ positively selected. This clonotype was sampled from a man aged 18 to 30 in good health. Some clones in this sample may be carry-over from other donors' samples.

The DNA of the CDR3 is TGTGCCAGCAGGGGGGTAGCGGGGGCCTACGAGCAGTACTTC. Translating it yields CASRGVAGAYEQYF. V is TRBV2 and J is TRBJ2-7, with TRBD2 matching over 9 bases. The CDR3 loop spans 14 amino acids. CDR1 and CDR2 from the germline V gene are SNHLY and FYNNEI. V gave up 6 bases and J gave up 2 bases; unmatched junction bases: 5.